These T cell receptor beta chains were read from a single sample in a study of T-cell memory formation after mild COVID-19. TCRdb re-called the 5' RACE reads with MiXCR, one entry per CDR3 protein. This table has under 350,000 distinct CDR3 sequences, 16% appearing once. The sample comprised PBMCs or a T cell subset sorted from them (not recorded which). The receptors come from a man aged 18 to 35 who had mild COVID-19 (a few samples of this study predate the infection). Cell type and time point are not known. The CDR3 runs from the conserved cysteine through the conserved F or W. Each record gives: V gene, clone size, J gene, D gene, CDR3 DNA, CDR3 protein. A D gene is named only where the DNA matches it firmly. The size field is filled for only some rows; it gives once, few, many or a size class.

V: TRBV6-4; size: few; J: TRBJ2-3; D: -; DNA: TGTGCCAGCAGTCGGACTAACACAGATACGCAGTATTTT; CDR3: CASSRTNTDTQYF
V: TRBV7-3; size: many; J: TRBJ2-7; D: TRBD2; DNA: TGTGCCAGCAGCTCCCGACTAGCGGGGCGAAGCTCCTACGAGCAGTACTTC; CDR3: CASSSRLAGRSSYEQYF
V: TRBV11-2; size: -; J: TRBJ2-1; D: -; DNA: TGTGCCAGCAGCTACCCAGGCTCCTACAATGAGCAGTTCTTC; CDR3: CASSYPGSYNEQFF
V: TRBV7-9; size: few; J: TRBJ2-1; D: TRBD1; DNA: TGTGCCAGCAGCTACGGGACAGGGGAGCAGGGTGAGCAGTTCTTC; CDR3: CASSYGTGEQGEQFF
V: TRBV7-2; size: few; J: TRBJ1-1; D: -; DNA: TGTGCCAGCAGCTCCGCAGCCGGGCGGACTGAAGCTTTCTTT; CDR3: CASSSAAGRTEAFF
V: TRBV20-1; size: -; J: TRBJ2-3; D: -; DNA: TGCAGTGCTAGAAGGGGGGGCCTACGCACAGATACGCAGTATTTT; CDR3: CSARRGGLRTDTQYF
V: TRBV5-1; size: -; J: TRBJ1-6; D: -; DNA: TGCGCCAGCAGCCCTGTGGGGCCAGCTCTCTATTCACCCCTCCACTTT; CDR3: CASSPVGPALYSPLHF
V: TRBV7-2; size: few; J: TRBJ1-2; D: TRBD1; DNA: TGTGCCAGCAGCTTAAGGCAGGGGGCAAGTGGCTACACCTTC; CDR3: CASSLRQGASGYTF
V: TRBV5-5; size: -; J: TRBJ2-7; D: TRBD1; DNA: TGTGCCAGCAGCCAGGACAGGGTTGACACCTACGAGCAGTACTTC; CDR3: CASSQDRVDTYEQYF
V: TRBV12-3/TRBV12-4; size: once; J: TRBJ2-3; D: TRBD2; DNA: TGTGCCAGCGGCAATGGGCCGGGGGGAACAGATACGCAGTATTTT; CDR3: CASGNGPGGTDTQYF
V: TRBV20-1; size: few; J: TRBJ1-6; D: -; DNA: TGCAGTGCTAGAGGGGAGAGCTCCTATAATTCACCCCTCCACTTT; CDR3: CSARGESSYNSPLHF
V: TRBV4-3; size: many; J: TRBJ1-6; D: -; DNA: TGCGCCAGCAGCCAGAGGACTCACTCCGATAATTCACCCCTCCACTTT; CDR3: CASSQRTHSDNSPLHF
V: TRBV20-1; size: -; J: TRBJ2-1; D: -; DNA: TGCAGTGCTAGACCTCCCGGACGGAACAATGAGCAGTTCTTC; CDR3: CSARPPGRNNEQFF
V: TRBV27; size: -; J: TRBJ1-2; D: TRBD1; DNA: TGTGCCAGCAGTTCCTACAGGGGGAGGATCTACTATGGCTACACCTTC; CDR3: CASSSYRGRIYYGYTF
V: TRBV6-2/TRBV6-3; size: -; J: TRBJ1-2; D: -; DNA: TGTGCCAGCGGAACCGGGGGGGCCTATGGCTACACCTTC; CDR3: CASGTGGAYGYTF
V: TRBV20-1; size: -; J: TRBJ2-3; D: TRBD2; DNA: TGCAGTGCTCCTCCAGAGACTAGCGGGGGCACAGATACGCAGTATTTT; CDR3: CSAPPETSGGTDTQYF
V: TRBV11-2; size: -; J: TRBJ1-1; D: -; DNA: TGTGCCAGCAGCTCTCGGGCAGGAGGAGAGAACACTGAAGCTTTCTTT; CDR3: CASSSRAGGENTEAFF
V: TRBV9; size: -; J: TRBJ2-3; D: -; DNA: TGTGCCAGCAGCGTAGTGTCGGGAGCCCGCACAGATACGCAGTATTTT; CDR3: CASSVVSGARTDTQYF
V: TRBV29-1; size: few; J: TRBJ2-3; D: -; DNA: TGCAGCCAACGACGAGATACGCAGTATTTT; CDR3: CSQRRDTQYF
V: TRBV18; size: once; J: TRBJ1-6; D: TRBD1; DNA: TGTGCCAGCTCACCCGGGACAGGGGATAATTCACCCCTCCACTTT; CDR3: CASSPGTGDNSPLHF
V: TRBV3-1; size: -; J: TRBJ1-2; D: -; DNA: TGTGCCAGCAGCCCGGTTGGGGTCGGCTATGGCTACACCTTC; CDR3: CASSPVGVGYGYTF
V: TRBV11-2; size: few; J: TRBJ2-3; D: -; DNA: TGTGCCAGCAGCTCCCGGGAGTTCCCAGATACGCAGTATTTT; CDR3: CASSSREFPDTQYF
V: TRBV15; size: few; J: TRBJ1-2; D: -; DNA: TGTGCCACCAGCAGAGTCCGCGGTAGTAACTATGGCTACACCTTC; CDR3: CATSRVRGSNYGYTF
V: TRBV7-2; size: many; J: TRBJ1-5; D: TRBD1; DNA: TGTGCCAGCAGCCCAGGGGGGAGCAATCAGCCCCAGCATTTT; CDR3: CASSPGGSNQPQHF
V: TRBV20-1; size: -; J: TRBJ1-1; D: -; DNA: TGCAGTGCTAGAGATCCGGGGGGAAACACTGAAGCTTTCTTT; CDR3: CSARDPGGNTEAFF
V: TRBV7-9; size: few; J: TRBJ1-1; D: TRBD1; DNA: TGTGCCAGCAGCGCGGGACAGGGCTTCCACCAAGCTTTCTTT; CDR3: CASSAGQGFHQAFF
V: TRBV5-1; size: -; J: TRBJ1-5; D: -; DNA: TGCGCCAGCAGCTTGGAGCCAGGCCAGGGCCAGCCCCAGCATTTT; CDR3: CASSLEPGQGQPQHF
V: TRBV30; size: -; J: TRBJ2-1; D: TRBD1; DNA: TGTGCCTGGAGTGTAGGGACAGGGGTTGACAATGAGCAGTTCTTC; CDR3: CAWSVGTGVDNEQFF
V: TRBV6-6; size: -; J: TRBJ2-1; D: -; DNA: TGTGCCAGCAAAAGGCGGGCCACAAACAATGAGCAGTTCTTC; CDR3: CASKRRATNNEQFF
V: TRBV11-1; size: -; J: TRBJ1-1; D: -; DNA: TGTGCCAGCAGCGGACAGATAGCGGGCACTGAAGCTTTCTTT; CDR3: CASSGQIAGTEAFF
V: TRBV6-6; size: few; J: TRBJ1-1; D: -; DNA: TGTGCCAGCAGTTACCCCGAACTGCTTGAAGCTTTCTTT; CDR3: CASSYPELLEAFF
V: TRBV7-8; size: -; J: TRBJ1-1; D: -; DNA: TGTGCCAGCACCAGGTCCCGGAGGAACACTGAAGCTTTCTTT; CDR3: CASTRSRRNTEAFF
V: TRBV11-3; size: once; J: TRBJ2-1; D: TRBD1; DNA: TGTGCCAGCAGCCCTGGGACAGGGTACAATGAGCAGTTCTTC; CDR3: CASSPGTGYNEQFF
V: TRBV6-1; size: -; J: TRBJ1-2; D: -; DNA: TGTGCCAGCAGACAATTCAGGGGTTCGGACTATGGCTACACCTTC; CDR3: CASRQFRGSDYGYTF
V: TRBV6-2/TRBV6-3; size: -; J: TRBJ2-3; D: -; DNA: TGTGCCAGCATACTTGCGGGGGCCCTCACAGATACGCAGTATTTT; CDR3: CASILAGALTDTQYF
V: TRBV20-1; size: -; J: TRBJ1-1; D: -; DNA: TGCAGTGCTCATAACCCGAATGAAGCTTTCTTT; CDR3: CSAHNPNEAFF
V: TRBV9; size: -; J: TRBJ2-1; D: TRBD2; DNA: TGTGCCAGCACTTCAAAGAGCGGGGGGGTAAATGAGCAGTTCTTC; CDR3: CASTSKSGGVNEQFF
V: TRBV7-2; size: -; J: TRBJ2-5; D: -; DNA: TGTGCCAGCAGCTTATTGCGGCAAGAGACCCAGTACTTC; CDR3: CASSLLRQETQYF
V: TRBV12-3/TRBV12-4; size: -; J: TRBJ1-1; D: TRBD1; DNA: TGTGCCAGCAGCTTAAACACAGGGGGTGAAGCTTTCTTT; CDR3: CASSLNTGGEAFF
V: TRBV5-1; size: many; J: TRBJ2-7; D: TRBD1; DNA: TGCGCCAGCTCCGGACAGGGCTACGAGCAGTACTTC; CDR3: CASSGQGYEQYF
V: TRBV29-1; size: few; J: TRBJ1-4; D: -; DNA: TGCAGCGTCGCGGGTATCCAGGGGGAAAAACTGTTTTTT; CDR3: CSVAGIQGEKLFF
V: TRBV28; size: few; J: TRBJ2-5; D: -; DNA: TGTGCCAGCAGTTTGGTAGGTTACGCAGAGACCCAGTACTTC; CDR3: CASSLVGYAETQYF
V: TRBV15; size: -; J: TRBJ1-2; D: -; DNA: TGTGCCACCAGCAGAGATCAGGAAATCTATGGTGGCTACACCTTC; CDR3: CATSRDQEIYGGYTF
V: TRBV4-3; size: -; J: TRBJ2-5; D: TRBD2; DNA: TGCGCCAGCAGCCGGCGGGAGCGGGGGAGCCAAGAGACCCAGTACTTC; CDR3: CASSRRERGSQETQYF
V: TRBV19; size: few; J: TRBJ2-2; D: -; DNA: TGTGCCAGTAGTAGGGGGACGCTGAGGGACACCGGGGAGCTGTTTTTT; CDR3: CASSRGTLRDTGELFF
V: TRBV5-4; size: -; J: TRBJ1-1; D: -; DNA: TGTGCCAGCAGCCGGGTAGGGGCACAGAACACTGAAGCTTTCTTT; CDR3: CASSRVGAQNTEAFF
V: TRBV20-1; size: few; J: TRBJ2-3; D: -; DNA: TGCAGTGCTAGATCCCAGGCCACAGATACGCAGTATTTT; CDR3: CSARSQATDTQYF
V: TRBV5-6; size: -; J: TRBJ2-7; D: TRBD2; DNA: TGTGCCAGCAGCTTGGTAGGGAGGGGCTACGAGCAGTACTTC; CDR3: CASSLVGRGYEQYF
V: TRBV2; size: few; J: TRBJ1-2; D: -; DNA: TGTGCCAGCAGTCCCGGGACTAACTATGGCTACACCTTC; CDR3: CASSPGTNYGYTF
V: TRBV6-5; size: few; J: TRBJ1-6; D: -; DNA: TGTGCCAGCAGTTACACGCAGGGGTGGGCACCCCTCCACTTT; CDR3: CASSYTQGWAPLHF
V: TRBV20-1; size: few; J: TRBJ1-2; D: -; DNA: TGCAGTGCTAAGAGCTCGGGTTACTATGGCTACACCTTC; CDR3: CSAKSSGYYGYTF
V: TRBV24-1; size: -; J: TRBJ2-3; D: TRBD2; DNA: TGTGCCACCAGTGCCCCACTAGCGGGGTCTACGCAGTATTTT; CDR3: CATSAPLAGSTQYF
V: TRBV7-9; size: few; J: TRBJ1-5; D: TRBD1; DNA: TGTGCCAGCAGCTCTATCCAGGGGGGTAGCAATCAGCCCCAGCATTTT; CDR3: CASSSIQGGSNQPQHF
V: TRBV5-1; size: -; J: TRBJ2-2; D: -; DNA: TGCGCCAGCAGCTTGGACAGGGTCGGTAGGACATCCGGGGAGCTGTTTTTT; CDR3: CASSLDRVGRTSGELFF
V: TRBV5-1; size: -; J: TRBJ1-6; D: -; DNA: TGCGCCAGCAGCCCCGGGCATGGGGGCTTAACGATTTCACCCCTCCACTTT; CDR3: CASSPGHGGLTISPLHF